The clone carrying this T cell receptor beta chain has just a few counts. Amplified TCR beta CDR3 regions derived from RNA transcripts. The TCR CDR3 first-round RT-PCR relied on the HTBI primer set. A single record per CDR3 protein comes from TCRdb applying MiXCR to the multiplex PCR reads. The profile covers approximately 700,000 distinct CDR3 sequences, with approximately 16% appearing a single time and under 9.5% taken by the ten largest. The data stem from a study of T cells in Graves' hyperthyroidism and ophthalmopathy. Germline CDR1 is MDHEN and CDR2 is SYDVKM. The V and J ends lost 1 base and 3 bases respectively, with 10 bases between them. This CDR3 has 16 amino acids.

The sequence came from a man younger than 35 with Graves' hyperthyroidism. The gene calls are TRBV28 and TRBJ2-6, with D perhaps TRBD1 or TRBD2 (5 bases each). The sequenced material came from blood. DNA of the CDR3: TGTGCCAGCAGTTTATACATGGGGGTTGGGGCCAACGTCCTGACTTTC. Translated: CASSLYMGVGANVLTF.